The rows below give T cell receptor beta chains drawn from one sample of a study of T-cell reconstitution after alpha-beta-depleted transplantation in children. TCRdb re-called the PCR reads through MiXCR, storing one row per CDR3 protein. The sample lists approximately 420,000 distinct CDR3 sequences; 11% were seen once. The material was PBMCs from the stem cell graft donor, obtained from the stem cell graft. The origin of the receptors is a human donor who donated a stem cell graft to a child with acute myeloid leukemia. CDR3s include the opening cysteine and the closing phenylalanine or tryptophan. Fields, in order: clone size, J gene, V gene, D gene, CDR3 protein, CDR3 DNA. The D gene is left open where the match is weak. A clone size is listed for some rows: how often the clone was seen (once, few, many), or a class if it is expanded.

few | TRBJ2-3 | TRBV11-2 | TRBD2 | CASSKDEWTSGRTDTQYF | TGTGCCAGCAGTAAGGACGAATGGACTAGCGGTCGCACAGATACGCAGTATTTT
. | TRBJ1-1 | TRBV5-1 | . | CASSWGSVNTEAFF | TGCGCCAGCAGCTGGGGTTCAGTAAACACTGAAGCTTTCTTT
. | TRBJ2-5 | TRBV12-3/TRBV12-4 | TRBD1 | CASRPDRAQETQYF | TGTGCCAGCAGACCTGACAGGGCTCAAGAGACCCAGTACTTC
many | TRBJ1-1 | TRBV6-2/TRBV6-3 | . | CASSWSGKTEAFF | TGTGCCAGCAGTTGGTCGGGTAAGACTGAAGCTTTCTTT
. | TRBJ1-5 | TRBV6-5 | TRBD1 | CASTPGGRNQPQHF | TGTGCCAGCACGCCAGGGGGTCGGAATCAGCCCCAGCATTTT
. | TRBJ1-6 | TRBV9 | TRBD1 | CASSIRDRNSPLHF | TGTGCCAGCAGCATCCGGGACAGAAATTCACCCCTCCACTTT
. | TRBJ1-1 | TRBV6-5 | . | CASRDLDTEAFF | TGTGCCAGCAGGGACCTTGACACTGAAGCTTTCTTT
many | TRBJ1-5 | TRBV20-1 | . | CSAPGGGFNQPQHF | TGCAGTGCCCCGGGGGGAGGGTTCAATCAGCCCCAGCATTTT
. | TRBJ1-4 | TRBV2 | . | CASSEGLGLATNEKLFF | TGTGCCAGCAGTGAAGGCTTGGGGCTTGCAACTAATGAAAAACTGTTTTTT
few | TRBJ2-5 | TRBV7-7 | TRBD1 | CASSPATGGMKTQYF | TGTGCTAGCAGCCCAGCGACAGGGGGCATGAAGACCCAGTACTTC
few | TRBJ2-3 | TRBV12-3/TRBV12-4 | TRBD2 | CASRSFRTSGHTDTQYF | TGTGCCAGCAGGTCCTTTAGGACTAGCGGCCACACAGATACGCAGTATTTT
. | TRBJ2-1 | TRBV10-3 | TRBD2 | CAIRIAGNEQFF | TGTGCCATCAGAATAGCGGGAAACGAGCAGTTCTTC
few | TRBJ2-1 | TRBV7-2 | . | CASSFDSSYNEQFF | TGTGCCAGCAGCTTTGATAGCTCCTACAATGAGCAGTTCTTC
. | TRBJ1-5 | TRBV19 | TRBD1 | CASSNLGTASNQPQHF | TGTGCCAGTAGCAACCTCGGGACAGCTAGCAATCAGCCCCAGCATTTT
many | TRBJ2-5 | TRBV4-1 | . | CASSQASREIWETQYF | TGCGCCAGCAGCCAGGCCTCCAGGGAAATATGGGAGACCCAGTACTTC
. | TRBJ1-2 | TRBV27 | TRBD1 | CASRPTGVEIGYTF | TGTGCCAGCAGACCGACAGGGGTCGAGATAGGCTACACCTTC
. | TRBJ2-1 | TRBV9 | . | CASSGGVSSYNEQFF | TGTGCCAGCAGCGGCGGGGTTAGCTCCTACAATGAGCAGTTCTTC
few | TRBJ2-7 | TRBV7-8 | . | CASSLAGTPTYEQYF | TGTGCCAGCAGCTTGGCCGGGACACCAACCTACGAGCAGTACTTC
. | TRBJ2-1 | TRBV20-1 | . | CSALEYWGEEQFF | TGCAGTGCATTAGAGTACTGGGGCGAGGAGCAGTTCTTC
few | TRBJ2-7 | TRBV20-1 | . | CSASGLGSVDLYEQYF | TGCAGTGCTAGTGGACTGGGGAGCGTAGACCTCTACGAGCAGTACTTC
. | TRBJ2-6 | TRBV5-1 | TRBD2 | CASSFSGTGLSGANVLTF | TGCGCCAGCAGCTTTAGCGGGACGGGGCTCTCCGGGGCCAACGTCCTGACTTTC
many | TRBJ2-1 | TRBV5-1 | TRBD1 | CASSLPTKTGSSYNEQFF | TGCGCCAGCAGCTTGCCAACTAAGACAGGGAGCTCCTACAATGAGCAGTTCTTC
few | TRBJ1-2 | TRBV29-1 | TRBD1 | CSVEEGGRGLGYTF | TGCAGCGTTGAAGAAGGTGGCAGGGGGCTTGGCTACACCTTC
. | TRBJ1-5 | TRBV7-9 | . | CASSFEGDQPQHF | TGTGCCAGCAGCTTTGAGGGAGATCAGCCCCAGCATTTT
few | TRBJ2-1 | TRBV7-3 | . | CASSPRSVRLRSYNEQFF | TGTGCCAGCAGCCCCCGGAGCGTGAGACTGCGTTCCTACAATGAGCAGTTCTTC
many | TRBJ2-1 | TRBV12-3/TRBV12-4 | TRBD2 | CASSLGGTTNEQFF | TGTGCCAGCAGTTTGGGGGGGACTACGAACGAGCAGTTCTTC
few | TRBJ1-5 | TRBV12-3/TRBV12-4 | . | CASSLQGDQPQHF | TGTGCCAGCAGTTTACAGGGCGATCAGCCCCAGCATTTT
. | TRBJ1-1 | TRBV12-3/TRBV12-4 | . | CASSSTGKSTEAFF | TGTGCCAGCAGTTCCACGGGAAAAAGCACTGAAGCTTTCTTT